This T cell receptor beta chain was captured in a study of cytomegalovirus exposure and HLA in healthy donors. A note on this clone: Its antigen is unknown.

PCR primers comprised 60 Vbeta and 13 Jbeta primers. In the original workflow: The count from a later analysis was about 80 million unique TCR beta chains, some 11 million of them shared. Some clones are missing from TCRdb's copy, which holds only in-frame ones; the method was immunoSEQ multiplex PCR. V, J and clone size reflect that table, while D and trimming were determined from the DNA. The sample lists fewer than 200,000 clones, 60% to 80% occurring once. Study results and caveats: A later analysis linked a missense variant in DCLRE1C to the trimming of TCR beta V and J genes. In an earlier analysis, most TCR beta V segments were productive about 87% or about 30% of the time. More clonal expansion characterized HLA-associated TCR beta chains than equally common others in a later analysis.

The V gene end was trimmed by 5 bases and the J gene end by 1 base; junction bases not matched to a gene: 4. This CDR3 is 15 amino acids long. Germline lookup yields CDR1 MGHDK and CDR2 SYGVNS. The rearrangement uses TRBV25-1 and TRBJ2-2, with 7 bases lining up with TRBD2. The sequencing input was PBMCs. The receptor was isolated from a woman between 45 and 60 years old in good health and CMV-seropositive. CDR3 sequence reads: CASSIASGNTGELFF. The CDR3 nucleotides read TGTGCCAGCAGTATAGCTAGCGGGAACACCGGGGAGCTGTTTTTT.